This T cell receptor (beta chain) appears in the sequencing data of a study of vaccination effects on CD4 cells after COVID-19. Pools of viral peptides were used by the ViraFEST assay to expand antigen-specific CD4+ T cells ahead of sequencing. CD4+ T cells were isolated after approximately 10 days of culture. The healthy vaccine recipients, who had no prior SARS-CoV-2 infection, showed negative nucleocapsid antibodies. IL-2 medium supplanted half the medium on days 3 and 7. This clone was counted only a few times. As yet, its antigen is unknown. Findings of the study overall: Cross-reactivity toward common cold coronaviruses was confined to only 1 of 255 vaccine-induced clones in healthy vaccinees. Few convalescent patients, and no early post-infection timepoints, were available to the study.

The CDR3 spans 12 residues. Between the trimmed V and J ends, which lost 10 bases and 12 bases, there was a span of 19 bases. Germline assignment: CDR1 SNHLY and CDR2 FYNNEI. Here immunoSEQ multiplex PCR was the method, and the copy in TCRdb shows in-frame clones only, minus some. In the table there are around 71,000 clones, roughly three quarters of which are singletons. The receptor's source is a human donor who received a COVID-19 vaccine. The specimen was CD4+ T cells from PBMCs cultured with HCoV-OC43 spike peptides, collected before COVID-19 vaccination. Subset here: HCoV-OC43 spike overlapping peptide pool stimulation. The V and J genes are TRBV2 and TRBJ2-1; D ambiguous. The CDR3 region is CATPRTKSGQFF. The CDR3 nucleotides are TGTGCCACCCCGAGGACCAAATCGGGGCAGTTCTTC.